Sequencing of this TCR beta chain was carried out in a study of shared clonotypes between healthy human individuals. Whole-study results and caveats: Few donors limited the genetic and exposure-history diversity represented.

Germline V CDR1 and CDR2: DFQATT, SNEGSKA (reference sequence). This CDR3 contains 11 residues. The ends were cut back, 7 bases at V and 2 bases at J, with 8 bases in the middle. As concerns this clone: Antigen specificity is unknown.

Deep-level assay runs were performed. Unsorted PBMC replicate PCRs drew on roughly 320 ng DNA, representing tens of thousands of T cell genomes. It was on ten immunoSEQ deep assay plates that unsorted PBMC DNA was sequenced. The protocol was immunoSEQ multiplex PCR, while the TCRdb copy is restricted to in-frame clones and leaves out a portion. The sample has about 460,000 clones; around 77% are singletons. The sequence came from a woman between 40 and 50 years old in good health. Some clones in this sample may be carry-over from other donors' samples. Sequencing was done on a sample of PBMCs. The V gene is TRBV20-1, the J gene TRBJ1-2; D unresolved. The CDR3 region has the DNA TGCAGTGGATCTGGGAACTATGGCTACACCTTC. Protein: CSGSGNYGYTF.